This T cell receptor beta chain is from a study of vaccination and CD4 T cells after COVID-19. As for this clonotype: What it binds is not known.

Documented treatment: approximately nine-day PBMC culture with coronavirus spike peptide pools or control peptides (ViraFEST assay). An Oncomine TCR Beta short-read assay was used to sequence the DNA from cultured CD4+ T cells. TCRdb itself ran the PCR reads through MiXCR, one entry per CDR3 protein. Here the sample spans about 8,500 distinct CDR3 sequences, 48% being singletons. This clonotype originated in a human donor who had recovered from COVID-19. Input material: CD4+ T cells from blood, cultured in vitro.

CDR3 bases: TGTGCCAGCAGCTATTCGGGCCGGAACACTGAAGCTTTCTTT. Translated, it gives CASSYSGRNTEAFF. The J gene is TRBJ1-1, the V gene TRBV11-2, with D uncertain. Germline V gene data show CDR1 as SGHAT and CDR2 as FQNNGV. Trimming shortened V by 4 bases and J by 1 base, and 10 bases separated the two germline ends. The CDR3 length is 14 residues.